Shown below are 20 T cell receptor beta chains from a single sample sequenced in a study of PD-1 blockade in classical Hodgkin lymphoma. Generated by immunoSEQ multiplex PCR, the TCRdb table keeps only in-frame clones and is missing some. Found here are about 30,000 clones, about 87% of them singletons; the top ten hold roughly 1.2%. Described time point: newly diagnosed, previously untreated cHL patient sample. CD4+ T cells were purified from thawed PBMCs by magnetic negative selection. Material for sequencing was CD4+ T cells from blood. Source of these receptors: a human donor with classical Hodgkin lymphoma.

The chain has TRBV5-1 and TRBJ2-1, with a weak D call TRBD2 (7 bases). Trimming shortened V by 4 bases and J by 0 bases, and 20 bases separated the two germline ends. CDR1 and CDR2 (germline): SGHRS, YFSETQ. The CDR3 is 18 amino acids. CDR3 protein: CASSPGGRDFISYNEQFF. The CDR3 nucleotides are TGCGCCAGCAGCCCCGGGGGGCGGGACTTTATCTCCTACAATGAGCAGTTCTTC.

V is TRBV28 and J is TRBJ1-1, with TRBD1 matching 7 bases. V dropped 4 bases and J dropped 1; count of bases not matched to a gene: 9. This CDR3 contains 16 residues. CDR1 MDHEN and CDR2 SYDVKM come from the germline V gene. For the CDR3, the DNA is TGTGCCAGCAGTTCGGGACAGCCGAGACCGAACACTGAAGCTTTCTTT. Residues: CASSSGQPRPNTEAFF.

The V call is TRBV10-3, the J call TRBJ2-3; TRBD1 aligns across 8 bases. Germline-derived CDR1 and CDR2 are ENHRY and SYGVKD. V trimming: 7 bases; J trimming: 2 bases; junction bases outside the gene matches: 8. This CDR3 region has 15 residues. CDR3 residues: CAITRDRIYTDTQYF. CDR3 DNA sequence: TGTGCCATCACTCGGGACAGGATTTACACAGATACGCAGTATTTT.

This chain uses TRBV28 with TRBJ2-1, with no clear D. Germline assignment: CDR1 MDHEN and CDR2 SYDVKM. The V end lost 2 bases, the J end lost 9 bases, and 8 bases lay between the germline ends. This CDR3 contains 12 residues. The CDR3 DNA follows: TGTGCCAGCAGTTTAACGGCGGTTGAGCAGTTCTTC. This codes for CASSLTAVEQFF.

The CDR3 sequence: CASSSGLAIDTQYF. Written as DNA, the CDR3 is TGTGCCAGCAGCTCCGGACTAGCAATAGATACGCAGTATTTT. The genes are TRBV5-6 and TRBJ2-3; 8 bases line up with TRBD2. J gave up 5 bases and V 3 bases, and 5 bases lay outside the gene matches. Germline V gives CDR1 SGHDT, CDR2 YYEEEE. This CDR3 has 14 residues.

This clone was recorded only once. The chain links TRBV2 to TRBJ1-4; 9 bases are a match to TRBD1. CDR1 is SNHLY, CDR2 FYNNEI, per germline. This CDR3 spans 15 amino acids. With V trimmed by 9 bases and J by 5 bases, 10 bases remained unmatched. CDR3: CASLLAGTGNEKLFF. In DNA form, the CDR3 reads TGTGCCAGTTTACTGGCCGGGACAGGGAATGAAAAACTGTTTTTT.

This clone was picked up a small number of times. The gene calls are TRBV2 and TRBJ1-1; a possible D gene is TRBD1 (5 bases). The CDR3 loop spans 12 amino acids. The V end was cut by 11 bases, the J end by 3 bases, with 13 bases between. The germline V gene encodes CDR1 SNHLY and CDR2 FYNNEI. CDR3 sequence reads: CAAGIGDTEAFF. CDR3 DNA sequence: TGTGCCGCAGGCATAGGGGACACTGAAGCTTTCTTT.

This clone has only one observation. The V and J genes are TRBV19 and TRBJ1-5; tentative D call: TRBD1 (5 bases). Germline CDR1 reads LNHDA; CDR2 reads SQIVND (reference sequence). Trimming took off 6 bases at V and 2 bases at J, with 17 bases between the two ends. This CDR3 is built from 16 residues. CDR3 in amino acids: CASSFTGTTGNQPQHF. The CDR3 nucleotides are TGTGCCAGTAGCTTCACCGGGACTACGGGCAATCAGCCCCAGCATTTT.

The chain is built from TRBV29-1 and TRBJ2-5; D uncertain. The CDR3 is made up of 10 amino acids. Germline V lookup: CDR1 SQVTM, CDR2 ANQGSEA. V was pared by 4 bases and J by 3 bases, with 3 bases between. This chain's CDR3 is CSVGEETQYF. The CDR3 DNA follows: TGCAGCGTTGGGGAAGAGACCCAGTACTTC.

V usage is TRBV6-6 and J usage is TRBJ2-2, with a weak D call TRBD1 (5 bases). Trimming removed 5 bases from V and 2 bases from J, with 15 bases in between. Germline assignment: CDR1 MNHNY and CDR2 SVGAGI (reference sequence). The CDR3 covers 16 residues. CDR3 sequence (DNA): TGTGCCAGCAGTCCCTTCCGGCAGGGAAACACCGGGGAGCTGTTTTTT. It specifies CASSPFRQGNTGELFF.

This chain connects TRBV10-1 to TRBJ2-3; D tentatively reads TRBD1 or TRBD2 (5 bases each). CDR1 is WNHNN, CDR2 SYGVQD, per germline (reference sequence). The CDR3 has 15 amino acids. Trimming removed 3 bases from V and 2 bases from J, with 12 bases in between. This CDR3 reads CASSDEGPLTDTQYF. DNA of the CDR3: TGCGCCAGCAGTGATGAGGGGCCCCTCACAGATACGCAGTATTTT.

The chain employs TRBV29-1 and TRBJ2-7; D gene uncertain. Trimming stripped 4 bases from V and 3 bases from J, with 7 bases between. This CDR3 is 11 amino acids long. Per germline, CDR1 SQVTM and CDR2 ANQGSEA. This chain's CDR3 is CSVARSYEQYF. CDR3 DNA: TGCAGCGTTGCCAGGAGCTACGAGCAGTACTTC.

The chain has TRBV6-1 and TRBJ2-1; TRBD2 matches at 9 bases. V lost 4 bases, J lost 8 bases, and 9 bases stayed unmatched. The CDR3 loop spans 15 amino acids. Germline V gene lookup returns CDR1 MNHNS and CDR2 SASEGT. CDR3 sequence reads: CASSGRLAVRDEQFF. Written as DNA, the CDR3 is TGTGCCAGCAGTGGCCGACTAGCGGTTAGGGATGAGCAGTTCTTC.

The J gene is TRBJ1-3, the V gene TRBV6-1; tentative D call: TRBD1 (5 bases). Germline loops: CDR1 MNHNS, CDR2 SASEGT. Trimming stripped 0 bases from V and 0 bases from J, with 12 bases between. The CDR3 loop spans 17 amino acids. The CDR3 region has the DNA TGTGCCAGCAGTGAAGCGCACGGGGGATCCTCTGGAAACACCATATATTTT. Translated: CASSEAHGGSSGNTIYF.

V gene TRBV28 combines with J gene TRBJ1-1; 9 nucleotides line up with TRBD1. The ends lost 4 bases at V and 3 bases at J; junction bases unmatched: 3. The CDR3 extends over 14 amino acids. Germline-derived CDR1 and CDR2 are MDHEN and SYDVKM. The CDR3 sequence: CASSSGQGDTEAFF. In DNA form, the CDR3 reads TGTGCCAGCAGTTCGGGACAGGGTGACACTGAAGCTTTCTTT.

The genes are TRBV5-1 and TRBJ1-2, with D tentatively TRBD1 (5 bases). CDR3 length equals 15 residues. V lost 4 bases and J lost 4, with 17 bases in between. Germline V gives CDR1 SGHRS, CDR2 YFSETQ. The CDR3 DNA sequence: TGCGCCAGCAGCGGGGGAGACATTATCGGCTATGGCTACACCTTC. It codes for CASSGGDIIGYGYTF.

V usage is TRBV7-9 and J usage is TRBJ1-2; D might be TRBD1 (5 bases). The germline CDR1 and CDR2 sequences are SEHNR and FQNEAQ (reference sequence). The germline V and J ends were trimmed by 2 bases and 7 bases, with 11 bases remaining between them. The CDR3 has 13 amino acids. DNA of the CDR3: TGTGCCAGCAGCTTATCGGCAGGGAGTGGCTACACCTTC. It codes for CASSLSAGSGYTF.

This chain uses TRBV6-1 with TRBJ1-4; no reliable D call. This CDR3 spans 15 amino acids. Trimming removed 6 bases at V and 8 bases at J, with 19 bases between. Germline V lookup: CDR1 MNHNS, CDR2 SASEGT. The CDR3: CASSPTMQVGEKLFF. CDR3 bases: TGTGCCAGCAGCCCAACCATGCAGGTGGGAGAAAAACTGTTTTTT.

CDR3: CASSLGQSYNEQFF. Here the CDR3 DNA reads TGTGCCAGCAGCCTGGGACAGTCCTACAATGAGCAGTTCTTC. The chain links TRBV5-4 to TRBJ2-1; 7 bases agree with TRBD1. After removal of 4 bases from V and 1 base from J, the junction contained 2 bases not matched to a gene. This CDR3 contains 14 residues. CDR1 is SGHNT and CDR2 is YYREEE in the germline V gene (reference sequence).

The rearrangement uses TRBV10-2 and TRBJ2-3, with 13 bases lining up with TRBD2. Trimming removed 6 bases from V and 0 bases from J; junction bases left unmatched: 9. Germline loops: CDR1 WSHSY, CDR2 SAAADI. The CDR3 is 18 amino acids. The CDR3 is CASRLAGGPGGSTDTQYF. CDR3 nucleotides: TGCGCCAGCAGACTAGCGGGAGGGCCCGGGGGGAGCACAGATACGCAGTATTTT.